One and the same sample provided the 17 T cell receptor beta chains below, sequenced in a study of blood T cell repertoires in COVID-19 (TCRdb year 2020). The library was produced with the immunoSEQ multiplex PCR assay. TCRdb re-hosts the immuneACCESS table, in-frame sequences only. Its copies lack some clones; in the studies checked, an unresolved V gene accounts for under half of them, and the cause for the rest is not known. For this sample the table gives about 230,000 clones, of which roughly 85% were detected only once. Approximately 5.1% of the sample is taken by the ten largest. Sequencing input: peripheral blood. Receptor source: a man aged 50-60 years with COVID-19, enrolled during active disease.

The genes are TRBV7-3 and TRBJ2-3; possibly TRBD2 for D (5 bases). Per germline, CDR1 SGHTA and CDR2 FQGTGA. Trimming took 1 base from V and 5 from J, leaving 10 bases between them. The CDR3 totals 14 residues. The CDR3, as DNA: TGTGCCAGCAGCTTAAGGCGGGTAGGAGATACGCAGTATTTT. Translating gives CASSLRRVGDTQYF.

This sequence joins TRBV5-6 and TRBJ1-3; D call uncertain. V was cut by 4 bases and J by 7 bases, with 12 bases left in between. The germline CDR1 and CDR2 sequences are SGHDT and YYEEEE. CDR3 size: 13 residues. CDR3 in DNA: TGTGCCAGCAGCCTGCCGGGGTATAACACCATATATTTT. Residues: CASSLPGYNTIYF.

The J gene is TRBJ1-1, the V gene TRBV10-3, with TRBD1 matching 7 bases. Germline CDR1 reads ENHRY; CDR2 reads SYGVKD. The V segment lost 6 bases and the J segment 1 base; nucleotides outside the gene matches: 5. The CDR3 has 14 amino acids. The CDR3 DNA sequence: TGTGCCATCAGCTTAACAGGGGAGAACACTGAAGCTTTCTTT. It translates to CAISLTGENTEAFF.

The CDR3 coding sequence is TGTGCCAGCAGCCAAGAAATGGAGGGGAAGTATGGCTACACCTTC. Its protein product is CASSQEMEGKYGYTF. This chain connects TRBV4-2 to TRBJ1-2, with TRBD1 as a possible D gene (5 bases). The germline V and J ends were trimmed by 0 bases and 5 bases, with 13 bases remaining between them. This CDR3 is built from 15 residues. Germline values: CDR1 LGHNA, CDR2 YNFKEQ.

The rearrangement links TRBV18 to TRBJ2-7; 7 positions match TRBD1. Losses at the gene ends were 4 bases for V and 4 bases for J; bases not matched to a gene: 10. There are 15 residues in the CDR3. The germline CDR1 and CDR2 sequences are KGHSH and LQKENI. The CDR3 nucleotides read TGTGCCAGCTCACATGGGACAGCCTCGGGGTACGAGCAGTACTTC. Protein sequence: CASSHGTASGYEQYF. The full variable domain, its missing parts supplied by reference TRBV18 and TRBJ2-7, is NAGVMQNPRHLVRRRGQEARLRCSPMKGHSHVYWYRQLPEEGLKFMVYLQKENIIDESGMPKERFSAEFPKEGPSILRIQQVVRGDSAAYFCASSHGTASGYEQYFGPGTRLTVT.

The CDR3 loop reads CASRSQGLGYEQYF. DNA of the CDR3: TGTGCCAGCAGGTCACAGGGGCTTGGGTACGAGCAGTACTTC. The chain joins TRBV27 to TRBJ2-7; 7 bases agree with TRBD1. This CDR3 has 14 residues. With 6 bases clipped from V and 4 bases from J, the junction kept 9 bases outside the gene matches. Germline V CDR1 and CDR2: MNHEY, SMNVEV (reference sequence).

This clone occurred a few times. The rearrangement links TRBV4-1 to TRBJ2-7; TRBD1 agrees at 7 bases. From germline, CDR1 is MGHRA and CDR2 YSYEKL. V gave up 0 bases and J gave up 6 bases; unmatched junction bases: 8. The CDR3 extends over 15 amino acids. For the CDR3, the DNA is TGCGCCAGCAGCCAAGAGTCCACAGACAGGGTCGAGCAGTACTTC. This codes for CASSQESTDRVEQYF.

This clone was detected once. The chain employs TRBV9 and TRBJ2-1; 8 nucleotides match TRBD2. The CDR3 spans 18 residues. The ends lost 4 bases at V and 3 bases at J; junction bases unmatched: 15. Germline CDR1 and CDR2: SGDLS and YYNGEE. In nucleotides, the CDR3 is TGTGCCAGCAGCCCCAAGGGGGGAGCGGGGGCTTTCTACAATGAGCAGTTCTTC. Translating gives CASSPKGGAGAFYNEQFF.

Here the CDR3 reads CASSRDFQETQYF. The CDR3 nucleotides read TGTGCCAGCAGTCGGGACTTCCAAGAGACCCAGTACTTC. V gene TRBV6-5 combines with J gene TRBJ2-5, with D perhaps matching TRBD2 (6 bases). This CDR3 has 13 amino acids. Trimming took 5 bases from V and 1 from J, leaving 8 bases between them. CDR1 is MNHEY, CDR2 SVGAGI, per germline.

The chain links TRBV9 to TRBJ1-6; D remains unclear. Per germline, CDR1 SGDLS and CDR2 YYNGEE. Deletions cut 4 bases from V and 3 bases from J, with 20 bases between. CDR3 length equals 18 residues. DNA for the CDR3: TGTGCCAGCAGCCCATCACTGGGTTTTTCGGGCTATAATTCACCCCTCCACTTT. As protein: CASSPSLGFSGYNSPLHF.

This clone was seen only once. J is TRBJ2-6 and V is TRBV7-8; D gene uncertain. The CDR3 sequence is 16 residues long. The ends were cut back, 6 bases at V and 0 bases at J, with 12 bases in the middle. CDR1 SGHVS and CDR2 FQNEAQ come from the germline V gene. The CDR3: CASRVQLSSGANVLTF. CDR3 nucleotides: TGTGCCAGCAGGGTACAGCTGAGCTCTGGGGCCAACGTCCTGACTTTC.

The chain has TRBV6-5 and TRBJ2-7; D perhaps matches TRBD1 (6 bases). Trimming removed 6 bases from V and 3 bases from J, with 15 bases in between. Germline assignment: CDR1 MNHEY and CDR2 SVGAGI. The CDR3 runs 14 residues. The CDR3 region has the DNA TGTGCCAGCAGACGACAGAGGGGGAGCTACGAGCAGTACTTC. It codes for CASRRQRGSYEQYF.

This rearrangement joins TRBV5-4 to TRBJ2-1; 10 nucleotides line up with TRBD2. The germline gives CDR1 SGHNT, CDR2 YYREEE (reference sequence). Trimming cost V 0 bases and J 4 bases; bases outside gene matches: 4. The CDR3 extends over 16 amino acids. The CDR3 DNA follows: TGTGCCAGCAGCTTGGCTAGCGGGGGTCCATACAATGAGCAGTTCTTC. This encodes CASSLASGGPYNEQFF.

There are a few counts of this clone. V and J are TRBV4-1 and TRBJ1-6, with D possibly TRBD1 on 5 matching bases. CDR1 is MGHRA and CDR2 is YSYEKL in the germline V gene. The CDR3 sequence is 14 residues long. The germline V and J ends were trimmed by 1 base and 4 bases, with 5 bases remaining between them. CDR3 sequence: CASSQGQYNSPLHF. CDR3 coding DNA: TGCGCCAGCAGCCAAGGACAGTATAATTCACCCCTCCACTTT.

The gene calls are TRBV5-1 and TRBJ2-7; weak D call: TRBD2 (5 bases). The CDR3 spans 13 residues. Germline CDR1 and CDR2: SGHRS and YFSETQ. The V end lost 4 bases, the J end lost 4 bases, and 12 bases lay between the germline ends. The CDR3 DNA follows: TGCGCCAGCAGCCAACTAGTAGGGTACGAGCAGTACTTC. Protein product: CASSQLVGYEQYF.

This chain uses TRBV2 with TRBJ2-7; tentatively, D is TRBD1 (5 bases). CDR3 size: 12 residues. Trimming removed 4 bases at V and 5 bases at J, with 9 bases between. Germline assignment: CDR1 SNHLY and CDR2 FYNNEI. DNA of the CDR3: TGTGCCAGCAGTGGACAGTCCCACGAGCAGTACTTC. Amino acids: CASSGQSHEQYF.

CDR3 nucleotide sequence: TGTGCCAGCACCCTCAGGGGTAGCACAGATACGCAGTATTTT. Amino acids: CASTLRGSTDTQYF. The J gene is TRBJ2-3, the V gene TRBV7-9; tentatively, D is TRBD1 (6 bases). V lost 7 bases to trimming and J lost 0 bases, with 11 bases between them. The CDR3 is 14 residues long. CDR1 is SEHNR and CDR2 is FQNEAQ in the germline V gene (reference sequence).